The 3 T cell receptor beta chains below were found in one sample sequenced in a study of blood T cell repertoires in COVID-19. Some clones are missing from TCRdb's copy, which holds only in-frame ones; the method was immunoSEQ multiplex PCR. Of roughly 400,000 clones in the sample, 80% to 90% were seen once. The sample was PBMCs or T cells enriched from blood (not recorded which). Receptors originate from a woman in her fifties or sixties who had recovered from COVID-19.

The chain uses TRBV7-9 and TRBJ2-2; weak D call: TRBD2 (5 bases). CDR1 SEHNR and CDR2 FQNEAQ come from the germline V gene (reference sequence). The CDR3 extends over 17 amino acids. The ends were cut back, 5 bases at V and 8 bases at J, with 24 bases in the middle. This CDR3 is CASSTRLGLPTSGELFF. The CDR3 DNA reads TGTGCCAGCAGCACTCGGTTAGGACTTCCCACCTCGGGGGAGCTGTTTTTT.

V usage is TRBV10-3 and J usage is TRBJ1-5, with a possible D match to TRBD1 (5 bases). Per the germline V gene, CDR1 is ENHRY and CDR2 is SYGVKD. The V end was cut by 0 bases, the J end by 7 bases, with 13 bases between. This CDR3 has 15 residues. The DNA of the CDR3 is TGTGCCATCAGTGAGTCGGTAGGGGTGGGGCAGCCCCAGCATTTT. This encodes CAISESVGVGQPQHF.

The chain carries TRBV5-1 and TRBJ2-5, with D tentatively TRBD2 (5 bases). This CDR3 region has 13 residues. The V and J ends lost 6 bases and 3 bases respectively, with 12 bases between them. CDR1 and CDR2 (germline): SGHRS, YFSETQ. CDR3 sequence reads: CASTETLEETQYF. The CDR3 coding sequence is TGCGCCAGCACTGAGACACTAGAAGAGACCCAGTACTTC. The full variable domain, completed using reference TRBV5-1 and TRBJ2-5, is KAGVTQTPRYLIKTRGQQVTLSCSPISGHRSVSWYQQTPGQGLQFLFEYFSETQRNKGNFPGRFSGRQFSNSRSEMNVSTLELGDSALYLCASTETLEETQYFGPGTRLLVL.